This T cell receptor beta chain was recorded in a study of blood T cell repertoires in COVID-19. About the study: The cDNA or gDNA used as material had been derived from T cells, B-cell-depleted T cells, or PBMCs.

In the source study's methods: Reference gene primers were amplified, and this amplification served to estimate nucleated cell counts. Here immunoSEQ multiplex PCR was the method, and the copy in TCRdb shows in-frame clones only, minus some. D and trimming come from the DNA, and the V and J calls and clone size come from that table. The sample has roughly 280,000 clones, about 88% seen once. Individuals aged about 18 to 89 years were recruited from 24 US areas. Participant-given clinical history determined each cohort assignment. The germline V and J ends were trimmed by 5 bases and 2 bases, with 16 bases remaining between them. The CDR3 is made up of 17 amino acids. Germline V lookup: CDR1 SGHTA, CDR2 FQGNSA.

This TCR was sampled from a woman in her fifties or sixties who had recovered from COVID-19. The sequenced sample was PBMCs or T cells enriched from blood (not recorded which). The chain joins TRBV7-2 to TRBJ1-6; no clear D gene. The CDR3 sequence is CASSALTGSTYNSPLHF. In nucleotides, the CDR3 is TGTGCCAGCAGCGCCTTGACGGGGAGTACCTATAATTCACCCCTCCACTTT.